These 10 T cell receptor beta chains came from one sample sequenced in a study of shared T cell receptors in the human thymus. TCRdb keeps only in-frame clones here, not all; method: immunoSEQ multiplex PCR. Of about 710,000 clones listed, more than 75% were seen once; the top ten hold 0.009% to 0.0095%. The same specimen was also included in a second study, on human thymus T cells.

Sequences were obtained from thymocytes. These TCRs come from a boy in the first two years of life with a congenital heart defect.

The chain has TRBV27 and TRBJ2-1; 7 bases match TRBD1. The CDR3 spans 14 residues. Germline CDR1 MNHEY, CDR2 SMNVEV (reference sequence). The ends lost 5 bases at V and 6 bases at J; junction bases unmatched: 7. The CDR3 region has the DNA TGTGCCAGCAGTGCTCACAGGGGCCGCAATGAGCAGTTCTTC. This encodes CASSAHRGRNEQFF.

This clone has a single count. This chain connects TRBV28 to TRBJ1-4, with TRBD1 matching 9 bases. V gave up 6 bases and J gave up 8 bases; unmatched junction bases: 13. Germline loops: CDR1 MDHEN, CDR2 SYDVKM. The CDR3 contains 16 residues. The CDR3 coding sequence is TGTGCCAGCAGAACAACGAACAGGGGGCGGAGAGAAAAACTGTTTTTT. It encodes CASRTTNRGRREKLFF. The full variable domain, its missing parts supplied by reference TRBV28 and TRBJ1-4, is DVKVTQSSRYLVKRTGEKVFLECVQDMDHENMFWYRQDPGLGLRLIYFSYDVKMKEKGDIPEGYSVSREKKERFSLILESASTNQTSMYLCASRTTNRGRREKLFFGSGTQLSVL.

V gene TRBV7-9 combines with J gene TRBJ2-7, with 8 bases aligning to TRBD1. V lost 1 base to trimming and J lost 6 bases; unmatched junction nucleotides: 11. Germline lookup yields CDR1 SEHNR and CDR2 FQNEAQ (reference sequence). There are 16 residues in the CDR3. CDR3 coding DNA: TGTGCCAGCAGCTTAGGGGAGTGGGCAGGGGGCAGCGAGCAGTACTTC. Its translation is CASSLGEWAGGSEQYF.

Here the CDR3 reads CASNLETQETQYF. The DNA for the CDR3 is TGTGCCAGCAATCTAGAAACGCAAGAGACCCAGTACTTC. V gene TRBV11-2 combines with J gene TRBJ2-5; D remains ambiguous. Germline loops: CDR1 SGHAT, CDR2 FQNNGV. The V end lost 7 bases, the J end lost 2 bases, and 11 bases lay between the germline ends. The CDR3 has 13 amino acids.

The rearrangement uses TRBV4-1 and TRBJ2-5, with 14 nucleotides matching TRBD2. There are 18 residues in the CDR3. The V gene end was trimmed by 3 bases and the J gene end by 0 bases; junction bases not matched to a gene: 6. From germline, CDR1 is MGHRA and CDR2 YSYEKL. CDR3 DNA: TGCGCCAGCAGCCACCCCTGGACTAGCGGGGGGTACCAAGAGACCCAGTACTTC. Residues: CASSHPWTSGGYQETQYF.

In nucleotides, the CDR3 is TGTGCCAGCAGAACGATGGACAGGGTAAGGGAGACCCAGTACTTC. It specifies CASRTMDRVRETQYF. The rearrangement links TRBV6-1 to TRBJ2-5; 8 nucleotides align to TRBD1. The CDR3 totals 15 residues. CDR1 MNHNS and CDR2 SASEGT come from the germline V gene. Trimming cost V 6 bases and J 5 bases; bases outside gene matches: 11.

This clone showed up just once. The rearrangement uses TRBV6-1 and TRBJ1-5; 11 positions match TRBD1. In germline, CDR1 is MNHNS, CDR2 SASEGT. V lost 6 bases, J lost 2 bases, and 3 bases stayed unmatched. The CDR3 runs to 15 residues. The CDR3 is CASRRGQGGNQPQHF. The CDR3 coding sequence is TGTGCCAGCAGGAGGGGACAGGGGGGCAATCAGCCCCAGCATTTT.

In DNA, the CDR3 is TGTGCCGCCCAACAGGGGCCAGGAAACACCATATATTTT. Its protein is CAAQQGPGNTIYF. The V gene is TRBV28, the J gene TRBJ1-3; 7 bases are a match to TRBD1. Losses at the gene ends were 11 bases for V and 4 bases for J; bases not matched to a gene: 8. The CDR3 spans 13 residues. Germline values: CDR1 MDHEN, CDR2 SYDVKM.

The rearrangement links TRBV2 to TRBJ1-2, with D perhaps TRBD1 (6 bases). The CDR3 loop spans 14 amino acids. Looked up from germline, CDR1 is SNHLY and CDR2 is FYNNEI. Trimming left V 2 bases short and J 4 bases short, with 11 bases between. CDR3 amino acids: CASSETGSAYGYTF. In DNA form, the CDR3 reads TGTGCCAGCAGTGAAACAGGGTCGGCCTATGGCTACACCTTC. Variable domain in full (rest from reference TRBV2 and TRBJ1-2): EPEVTQTPSHQVTQMGQEVILRCVPISNHLYFYWYRQILGQKVEFLVSFYNNEISEKSEIFDDQFSVERPDGSNFTLKIRSTKLEDSAMYFCASSETGSAYGYTFGSGTRLTVV.

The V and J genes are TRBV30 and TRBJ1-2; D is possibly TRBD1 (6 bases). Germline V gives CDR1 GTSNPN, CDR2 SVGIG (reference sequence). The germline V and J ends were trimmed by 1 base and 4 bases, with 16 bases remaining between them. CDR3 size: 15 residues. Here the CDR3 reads CAWSGLPDSGYGYTF. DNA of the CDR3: TGTGCCTGGAGTGGCTTACCGGACAGCGGCTATGGCTACACCTTC.